This T cell receptor beta chain was recorded in a study of beta chain features in type 1 diabetes. Germline CDR1 and CDR2: SGHNT and YYREEE (reference sequence). J was trimmed by 9 bases and V by 4 bases; bases with no gene match: 8. The CDR3 is 13 residues long. cDNA synthesis used the whole RNA isolate, giving expressed TCRB sequences. Assay: immunoSEQ multiplex PCR; the TCRdb copy retains only in-frame clones and omits some. The sample contains about 650,000 clones, over 10% of which appear only once. This clone was seen a handful of times. Its antigen is currently unknown. Study-wide results and caveats: TCRB CDR3s were moderately but significantly shorter in Type 1 diabetes patients in all four CD4+ subsets.

This chain connects TRBV5-4 to TRBJ2-3; 7 bases align to TRBD1. The sample comprised naive CD4+ T cells from blood. The origin of this receptor is a man aged 30-40 years with type 1 diabetes. This CDR3 is CASSLEGGGTQYF. The DNA for the CDR3 is TGTGCCAGCAGCCTGGAAGGGGGCGGCACGCAGTATTTT.